The 21 T cell receptor beta chains given below trace back to one sample, sequenced in a study of cytomegalovirus exposure and HLA in healthy donors. Vbeta (60) and Jbeta (13) primers were used in the PCR. Profiled with immunoSEQ multiplex PCR; TCRdb holds only in-frame clones, not every one. This sample has about 160,000 clones; 70% to 85% occur once, and the top ten carry roughly 3.7%. The sample was PBMCs. The source of these receptors is a man aged 25-45 years in good health and CMV-seropositive.

The chain carries TRBV29-1 and TRBJ1-2, with 9 bases matching TRBD1. CDR3 size: 13 residues. Germline CDR1 SQVTM, CDR2 ANQGSEA. The junction had 4 bases not matched to a gene; V was cut back by 6 bases and J by 2 bases. The CDR3 loop reads CSVLGQGNYGYTF. The CDR3 nucleotides are TGCAGCGTCCTCGGACAGGGGAACTATGGCTACACCTTC.

This clone was detected only a few times. V and J are TRBV5-1 and TRBJ2-1, with D unclear. The CDR3 spans 11 residues. Germline assignment: CDR1 SGHRS and CDR2 YFSETQ. The germline V and J ends were trimmed by 0 bases and 10 bases, with 5 bases remaining between them. CDR3 protein: CASSLDLEQFF. The CDR3 DNA is TGCGCCAGCAGCTTGGACTTAGAGCAGTTCTTC.

The J gene is TRBJ1-3, the V gene TRBV18; 12 nucleotides match TRBD1. CDR1 is KGHSH, CDR2 LQKENI, per germline. The CDR3 sequence is 19 residues long. J lost 0 bases, V lost 3 bases, and 9 bases had no gene match. CDR3 protein: CASSPAGQGAPTSGNTIYF. As DNA, the CDR3 is TGTGCCAGCTCACCCGCGGGACAGGGGGCTCCGACCTCTGGAAACACCATATATTTT.

Here the CDR3 DNA reads TGTGCCAGCAGTTACCGACGGGGATTAGTCTACAATGAGCAGTTCTTC. Amino acid sequence: CASSYRRGLVYNEQFF. V usage is TRBV6-6 and J usage is TRBJ2-1; D is possibly TRBD2 (5 bases). Germline CDR1 and CDR2: MNHNY and SVGAGI (reference sequence). CDR3 length: 16 amino acids. The V end was cut by 2 bases, the J end by 3 bases, with 14 bases between.

This clone was recorded only once. The chain joins TRBV6-1 to TRBJ2-1, with D possibly TRBD1 on 6 matching bases. CDR1 and CDR2 from the germline V gene are MNHNS and SASEGT. Deletions cut 1 base from V and 1 base from J, with 8 bases between. CDR3 size: 15 residues. CDR3: CASSEGQGSYNEQFF. The DNA of the CDR3 is TGTGCCAGCAGTGAAGGGCAGGGGTCCTACAATGAGCAGTTCTTC.

In its sample, this clone was seen a few times. This chain links TRBV11-3 with TRBJ2-1; 10 bases align to TRBD2. There are 17 residues in the CDR3. V was clipped by 1 base and J by 6 bases; unmatched bases: 9. From germline, CDR1 is SGHNT and CDR2 YENEEA. The CDR3 bases are TGTGCCAGCAGCTTAGTCTGGTCTAGCGGGGGCACCAATGAGCAGTTCTTC. Translating it yields CASSLVWSSGGTNEQFF.

This rearrangement joins TRBV30 to TRBJ2-2; the D is unclear. Looked up from germline, CDR1 is GTSNPN and CDR2 is SVGIG (reference sequence). This CDR3 spans 14 amino acids. V lost 0 bases and J lost 0, with 5 bases in between. Here the CDR3 reads CAWSVWPNTGELFF. The CDR3 bases are TGTGCCTGGAGTGTCTGGCCGAACACCGGGGAGCTGTTTTTT.

The chain links TRBV5-1 to TRBJ1-6, with 8 positions matching TRBD1. The CDR3 is 15 amino acids. The trim removed 2 bases at V and 4 bases at J, leaving 2 bases unmatched. Germline CDR1 reads SGHRS; CDR2 reads YFSETQ. The CDR3 loop reads CASSFGTGYNSPLHF. The CDR3 nucleotides are TGCGCCAGCAGCTTCGGGACAGGTTATAATTCACCCCTCCACTTT.

V gene TRBV11-2 combines with J gene TRBJ1-1, with D tentatively TRBD1 (5 bases). CDR3 length: 17 residues. The germline V and J ends were trimmed by 0 bases and 9 bases, with 23 bases remaining between them. The germline CDR1 and CDR2 sequences are SGHAT and FQNNGV. CDR3 protein: CASSLDAVGGRGLKAFF. For the CDR3, the DNA is TGTGCCAGCAGCTTAGATGCTGTGGGTGGGAGGGGTCTGAAAGCTTTCTTT. Full variable domain (remainder filled in from reference TRBV11-2 and TRBJ1-1): EAGVAQSPRYKIIEKRQSVAFWCNPISGHATLYWYQQILGQGPKLLIQFQNNGVVDDSQLPKDRFSAERLKGVDSTLKIQPAKLEDSAVYLCASSLDAVGGRGLKAFFGQGTRLTVV.

CDR3 sequence (DNA): TGCGCCAGCAGCTCGACAGGGATTAATGAAAAACTGTTTTTT. Residues: CASSSTGINEKLFF. The chain employs TRBV5-1 and TRBJ1-4, with TRBD1 matching over 7 bases. From germline, CDR1 is SGHRS and CDR2 YFSETQ. With 3 bases clipped from V and 4 bases from J, the junction kept 3 bases outside the gene matches. The length of the CDR3 is 14 residues.

The chain recombines TRBV25-1 with TRBJ1-2; weak D call: TRBD1 (6 bases). The CDR3 length is 15 residues. V lost 3 bases to trimming and J lost 8 bases, with 19 bases between them. CDR1 MGHDK and CDR2 SYGVNS come from the germline V gene. Written as DNA, the CDR3 is TGTGCCAGCAGTGATTCCGGGGGGGGACAACTGGGCTACACCTTC. It is translated as CASSDSGGGQLGYTF.

The chain carries TRBV6-5 and TRBJ2-7, with D possibly matching TRBD1 (6 bases). From germline, CDR1 is MNHEY and CDR2 SVGAGI. The CDR3 extends over 15 amino acids. The V and J ends lost 0 bases and 5 bases respectively, with 14 bases between them. The CDR3 sequence is CASSYSIAGVNEQYF. The DNA of the CDR3 is TGTGCCAGCAGTTACTCGATTGCAGGGGTCAACGAGCAGTACTTC.

CDR3 bases: TGTGCCATCAGACTGGGACTAGCGGGGGGTTTAGATACGCAGTATTTT. Its protein product is CAIRLGLAGGLDTQYF. The chain couples TRBV10-3 to TRBJ2-3, with 15 bases aligning to TRBD2. V lost 6 bases to trimming and J lost 5 bases; unmatched junction nucleotides: 6. This CDR3 is built from 16 residues. Germline values: CDR1 ENHRY, CDR2 SYGVKD.

The chain carries TRBV4-3 and TRBJ1-2; no clear D gene. CDR1 LGHNA and CDR2 YSLEER come from the germline V gene. V was shortened by 1 base and J by 2 bases, with 11 bases between the two germline ends. This CDR3 comprises 15 residues. In nucleotides, the CDR3 is TGCGCCAGCAGCCAAGTACCCCCCGGGAACTATGGCTACACCTTC. Residues: CASSQVPPGNYGYTF.

The chain employs TRBV10-2 and TRBJ1-5; D unclear. CDR1 and CDR2 from the germline V gene are WSHSY and SAAADI. Trimming took 4 bases from V and 3 from J, leaving 13 bases between them. This CDR3 comprises 15 residues. CDR3 in amino acids: CASSVGGIVNQPQHF. The CDR3 DNA follows: TGCGCCAGCAGTGTAGGAGGGATAGTCAATCAGCCCCAGCATTTT.

The gene calls are TRBV28 and TRBJ1-1; D unclear. The V end was cut by 3 bases, the J end by 5 bases, with 10 bases between. Germline CDR1 is MDHEN and CDR2 is SYDVKM. CDR3 length: 13 amino acids. Written as DNA, the CDR3 is TGTGCCAGCAGTTTGTCCAGAGGGACTGAAGCTTTCTTT. Residues: CASSLSRGTEAFF. The entire variable domain, with the rest obtained from reference TRBV28 and TRBJ1-1, is as follows: DVKVTQSSRYLVKRTGEKVFLECVQDMDHENMFWYRQDPGLGLRLIYFSYDVKMKEKGDIPEGYSVSREKKERFSLILESASTNQTSMYLCASSLSRGTEAFFGQGTRLTVV.

The CDR3 DNA reads TGTGCCAGCACCAGGCAGGGGACTACAACTAATGAAAAACTGTTTTTT. Translating gives CASTRQGTTTNEKLFF. The chain couples TRBV19 to TRBJ1-4; maybe TRBD1 (6 bases). Germline lookup yields CDR1 LNHDA and CDR2 SQIVND (reference sequence). This CDR3 contains 16 residues. With 9 bases removed from V and 0 bases from J, the gap between germline ends came to 17 bases.

There are a few counts of this clone. This chain joins TRBV21-1 and TRBJ1-1. TRBV21-1 represents a pseudogene. The CDR3 covers 16 residues. For the CDR3, the DNA is TGTGCCAGCAGCAAAACGGGGGGACACGCGAACACTGAAGCTTTCTTT. Protein product: CASSKTGGHANTEAFF.

CDR3 nucleotide sequence: TGTGCCAGCAGCTTCGGACAGGGACCCGGGGAGCTGTTTTTT. Its protein is CASSFGQGPGELFF. The chain carries TRBV11-2 and TRBJ2-2; 8 bases map to TRBD1. The germline gives CDR1 SGHAT, CDR2 FQNNGV. This CDR3 is 14 amino acids long. V lost 3 bases and J lost 6; bases outside the gene matches: 3. The whole variable domain, filled in from reference TRBV11-2 and TRBJ2-2, reads EAGVAQSPRYKIIEKRQSVAFWCNPISGHATLYWYQQILGQGPKLLIQFQNNGVVDDSQLPKDRFSAERLKGVDSTLKIQPAKLEDSAVYLCASSFGQGPGELFFGEGSRLTVL.

The V and J genes are TRBV2 and TRBJ2-6; D call uncertain. The V end lost 2 bases, the J end lost 3 bases, and 8 bases lay between the germline ends. The V gene's germline CDR1 is SNHLY and CDR2 FYNNEI. The CDR3 has 15 amino acids. CDR3 sequence (DNA): TGTGCCAGCAGTGAAATAGGAGATGGGGCCAACGTCCTGACTTTC. It codes for CASSEIGDGANVLTF.

The V call is TRBV2, the J call TRBJ2-7; TRBD1 aligns across 7 bases. The V and J ends lost 7 bases and 2 bases, in that order; junction bases with no gene match: 11. The CDR3 runs 15 residues. Germline V lookup: CDR1 SNHLY, CDR2 FYNNEI. CDR3 nucleotides: TGTGCCAGCATCTTCCCTGATCAGGGGGCCTACGAGCAGTACTTC. Translation: CASIFPDQGAYEQYF.